The rows below give T cell receptor beta chains drawn from one sample of a study of blood T cell repertoires in COVID-19. Produced via immunoSEQ multiplex PCR; TCRdb's table is partial and in-frame only. The sample shows approximately 150,000 clones, around 83% of them seen only once. The sequencing sample was made of peripheral blood. All receptors derive from a woman between 50 and 59 years old in a cohort sampled during active or convalescent COVID-19. The CDR3 runs from the conserved cysteine through the conserved F or W. Fields, in order: D gene, V gene, J gene, CDR3 protein. The D gene is left open where the match is weak.

d_call: -; v_call: TRBV6-5; j_call: TRBJ2-7; cdr3_aa: CASSYSISSYEQYF
d_call: -; v_call: TRBV9; j_call: TRBJ2-3; cdr3_aa: CASSVGEVRTDTQYF
d_call: TRBD2; v_call: TRBV9; j_call: TRBJ2-2; cdr3_aa: CASSERLAGGLLNTGELFF
d_call: -; v_call: TRBV18; j_call: TRBJ2-3; cdr3_aa: CASSGLSGRTDTQYF
d_call: -; v_call: TRBV19; j_call: TRBJ1-5; cdr3_aa: CASSRSFSNQPQHF
d_call: -; v_call: TRBV30; j_call: TRBJ1-5; cdr3_aa: CAWSVQYQPQHF
d_call: TRBD1; v_call: TRBV30; j_call: TRBJ1-1; cdr3_aa: CAWEQGVATEAFF
d_call: -; v_call: TRBV30; j_call: TRBJ2-1; cdr3_aa: CAWSSVSGNEQFF
d_call: -; v_call: TRBV5-6; j_call: TRBJ2-7; cdr3_aa: CASSLGYEQYF
d_call: TRBD1; v_call: TRBV7-9; j_call: TRBJ2-7; cdr3_aa: CASSLALAGGSYEQYF
d_call: -; v_call: TRBV5-1; j_call: TRBJ2-3; cdr3_aa: CASSTVLRTDTQYF
d_call: -; v_call: TRBV10-3; j_call: TRBJ1-2; cdr3_aa: CAISEKAGNGYTF
d_call: -; v_call: TRBV12-3/TRBV12-4; j_call: TRBJ1-2; cdr3_aa: CASSFGGSWGYTF